This section outlines one TCR beta chain sequence together with its context. Reverse transcription of all isolated RNA meant that expressed TCRB transcripts were sequenced. Sequenced by immunoSEQ multiplex PCR; TCRdb stores in-frame clones only, minus some. In the table there are 150,000 to 190,000 clones, over 7.5% of which are singletons. Germline-derived CDR1 and CDR2 are SEHNR and FQNEAQ (reference sequence). V lost 2 bases and J lost 4, with 12 bases in between. The CDR3 has 15 amino acids. CD45RO/CCR7/CD25/CD127/CD95/CD27 sorting isolated CD4+ naive, central memory, regulatory and stem cell-like memory cells. The sample is drawn from a study of beta chain features in type 1 diabetes.

The chain couples TRBV7-9 to TRBJ1-3, with D hard to call. The sequenced sample was central memory CD4+ T cells from blood. The source of this sequence is a man aged 18 to 35 in good health. CDR3 residues: CASSLPPRLGNTIYF. The CDR3 DNA sequence: TGTGCCAGCAGCTTACCCCCCAGGTTGGGAAACACCATATATTTT.